This paragraph reports one TCR beta chain. The antigen is unknown. The germline V gene has CDR1 SGHRS and CDR2 YFSETQ. V lost 4 bases, J lost 7 bases, and 10 bases stayed unmatched. The CDR3 consists of 15 residues. The data belong to a study of cytomegalovirus exposure and HLA in healthy donors. The overall study: Earlier findings included nearly 120 million unique TCR beta sequences obtained from some 180 million T cells. General study results and limits: Confirmation was obtained in vitro that a few CMV-associated chains are specific for CMV antigens.

Vbeta (60) and Jbeta (13) primers were used in the PCR. The assay was immunoSEQ multiplex PCR, and TCRdb's table has in-frame clones only and misses some. The table has 140,000 to 150,000 clones, around 80% seen once. V usage is TRBV5-1 and J usage is TRBJ2-1, with TRBD2 matching 8 bases. The sequenced material came from PBMCs. The source is a woman in her sixties or seventies in good health and CMV-seropositive. CDR3 coding DNA: TGCGCCAGCAGCATTAGCGGGACCCTTTATAATGAGCAGTTCTTC. Translated, it gives CASSISGTLYNEQFF.